One sample yielded the 9 T cell receptor beta chains listed below, sequenced in a study of blood T cell repertoires in COVID-19. This table comes from immunoSEQ multiplex PCR, and its TCRdb copy is limited to in-frame clones, with some not included. The top ten hold 2.2% of the sample, which has 200,000 to 250,000 clones, roughly 89% seen once. Material for sequencing was peripheral blood. The receptor set was obtained from a man aged 25-40 years who had recovered from COVID-19.

The chain has TRBV5-1 and TRBJ2-1; the D is unclear. Germline V gene data show CDR1 as SGHRS and CDR2 as YFSETQ. Trimming removed 2 bases from V and 2 bases from J, with 2 bases in between. The CDR3 runs to 12 residues. The CDR3 region is CASSFTYNEQFF. CDR3 DNA sequence: TGCGCCAGCAGCTTCACCTACAATGAGCAGTTCTTC.

V and J are TRBV27 and TRBJ1-5; 8 bases are a match to TRBD1. Germline CDR1 MNHEY, CDR2 SMNVEV (reference sequence). The CDR3 contains 15 residues. With V trimmed by 2 bases and J by 7 bases, 7 bases remained unmatched. In DNA form, the CDR3 reads TGTGCCAGCAGTTTACGGCAGGGGGCCCCCCAGCCCCAGCATTTT. It translates to CASSLRQGAPQPQHF.

The CDR3: CASSLVGDTSVAEAFF. The CDR3 region has the DNA TGCGCCAGCAGCTTGGTTGGCGACACCTCAGTAGCGGAAGCTTTCTTT. The chain uses TRBV5-1 and TRBJ1-1; unclear D gene. Per germline, CDR1 SGHRS and CDR2 YFSETQ. The CDR3 contains 16 residues. The V and J ends lost 0 bases and 8 bases respectively, with 20 bases between them.

This clone was recorded a few times. This chain connects TRBV11-2 to TRBJ1-3, with TRBD1 as a possible D gene (5 bases). V was shortened by 4 bases and J by 8 bases, with 18 bases between the two germline ends. The CDR3 covers 15 residues. Germline values: CDR1 SGHAT, CDR2 FQNNGV. The CDR3 coding sequence is TGTGCCAGCAGCTCGAGACAGTCCGCTCCTCACACCATATATTTT. Translated, it gives CASSSRQSAPHTIYF.

The CDR3 loop reads CARPGVGTQYF. CDR3 sequence (DNA): TGCGCCAGACCGGGGGTTGGGACCCAGTACTTC. The chain employs TRBV5-1 and TRBJ2-5; perhaps TRBD2 as D (6 bases). Germline loops: CDR1 SGHRS, CDR2 YFSETQ. Trimming took off 8 bases at V and 7 bases at J, with 12 bases between the two ends. The CDR3 has 11 amino acids.

This chain links TRBV7-6 with TRBJ2-7; D perhaps matches TRBD2 (7 bases). CDR1 is SGHVS and CDR2 is FNYEAQ in the germline V gene. The CDR3 runs to 16 residues. Trimming removed 2 bases at V and 3 bases at J, with 17 bases between. This CDR3 reads CASSLWGGQALYEQYF. The CDR3 DNA follows: TGTGCCAGCAGCTTATGGGGGGGGCAGGCCCTCTACGAGCAGTACTTC.

This sequence joins TRBV7-2 and TRBJ2-2; TRBD2 is a possible D gene (6 bases). The CDR3 is made up of 14 amino acids. The V gene's germline CDR1 is SGHTA and CDR2 FQGNSA. V lost 5 bases to trimming and J lost 8 bases, with 15 bases between them. Here the CDR3 reads CASSPLGRTGELFF. CDR3 sequence (DNA): TGTGCCAGCAGCCCCCTCGGGAGAACGGGGGAGCTGTTTTTT. Variable domain in full (rest from reference TRBV7-2 and TRBJ2-2): GAGVSQSPSNKVTEKGKDVELRCDPISGHTALYWYRQSLGQGLEFLIYFQGNSAPDKSGLPSDRFSAERTGGSVSTLTIQRTQQEDSAVYLCASSPLGRTGELFFGEGSRLTVL.

This clone was seen more than once but under ten times. The chain joins TRBV6-5 to TRBJ1-6; perhaps TRBD1 as D (5 bases). CDR3 size: 15 residues. Trimming left V 7 bases short and J 5 bases short, with 15 bases between. Germline-derived CDR1 and CDR2 are MNHEY and SVGAGI. CDR3 amino acids: CASTDTGGNNSPLHF. The CDR3, as DNA: TGTGCCAGCACGGACACAGGCGGAAATAATTCACCCCTCCACTTT.

This chain links TRBV6-5 with TRBJ2-3; 7 positions agree with TRBD2. The CDR3 loop spans 16 amino acids. The V gene end was trimmed by 0 bases and the J gene end by 5 bases; junction bases not matched to a gene: 8. Per the germline V gene, CDR1 is MNHEY and CDR2 is SVGAGI. In DNA form, the CDR3 reads TGTGCCAGCAGTTACTCGCAAGTGTTAGCGGGAGATACGCAGTATTTT. This encodes CASSYSQVLAGDTQYF.